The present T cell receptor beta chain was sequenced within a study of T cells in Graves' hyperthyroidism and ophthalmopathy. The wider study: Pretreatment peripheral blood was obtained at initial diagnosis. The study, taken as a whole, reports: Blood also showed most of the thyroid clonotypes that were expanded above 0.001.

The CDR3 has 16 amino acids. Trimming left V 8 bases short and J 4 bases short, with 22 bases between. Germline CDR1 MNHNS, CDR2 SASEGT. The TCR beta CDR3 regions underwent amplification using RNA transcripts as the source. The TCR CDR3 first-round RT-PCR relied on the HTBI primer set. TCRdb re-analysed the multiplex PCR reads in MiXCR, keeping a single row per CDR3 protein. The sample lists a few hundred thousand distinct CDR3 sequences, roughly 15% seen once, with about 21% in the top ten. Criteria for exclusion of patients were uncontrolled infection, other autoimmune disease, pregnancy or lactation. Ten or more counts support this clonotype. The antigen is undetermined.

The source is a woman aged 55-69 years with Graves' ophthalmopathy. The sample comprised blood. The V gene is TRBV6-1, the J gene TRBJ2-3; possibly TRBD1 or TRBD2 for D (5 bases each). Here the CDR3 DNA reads TGTGCCAGCTCCTACACCGGGGCAGGACCACCAGATACGCAGTATTTT. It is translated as CASSYTGAGPPDTQYF.